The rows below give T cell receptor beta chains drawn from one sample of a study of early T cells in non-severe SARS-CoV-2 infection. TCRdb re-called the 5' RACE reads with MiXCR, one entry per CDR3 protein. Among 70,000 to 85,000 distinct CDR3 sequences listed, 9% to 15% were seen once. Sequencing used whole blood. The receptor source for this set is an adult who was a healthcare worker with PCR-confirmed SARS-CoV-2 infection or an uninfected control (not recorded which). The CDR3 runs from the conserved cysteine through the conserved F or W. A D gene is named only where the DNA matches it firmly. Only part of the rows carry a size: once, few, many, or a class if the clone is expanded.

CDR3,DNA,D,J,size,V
CASSSPGLWGIQYF,TGTGCCAGCAGTTCCCCGGGACTCTGGGGCATTCAGTACTTC,NA,TRBJ2-4,NA,TRBV28
CASSQTSPYNEQFF,TGTGCCAGCAGCCAGACGTCCCCTTACAATGAGCAGTTCTTC,NA,TRBJ2-1,NA,TRBV4-2
CASSPQGPGGPDQPQHF,TGTGCCAGCTCACCCCAAGGCCCAGGGGGCCCAGATCAGCCCCAGCATTTT,TRBD1,TRBJ1-5,NA,TRBV18
CASSRKGETQYF,TGTGCCAGCAGCCGGAAGGGGGAGACCCAGTACTTC,NA,TRBJ2-5,NA,TRBV7-9
CASSLVSTSGSYEQYF,TGTGCCAGCAGCTTAGTATCCACTAGCGGGAGTTACGAGCAGTACTTC,TRBD2,TRBJ2-7,NA,TRBV7-2
CASSSPGEDGYTF,TGCGCCAGCAGCTCTCCAGGAGAGGATGGCTACACCTTC,NA,TRBJ1-2,NA,TRBV5-1
CASSLEGQAADTQYF,TGTGCCAGCAGCTTAGAGGGACAGGCGGCAGATACGCAGTATTTT,TRBD1,TRBJ2-3,many,TRBV7-6
CASSLGTSGSHEQYF,TGTGCCAGCAGCTTAGGGACTAGCGGGAGCCACGAGCAGTACTTC,TRBD2,TRBJ2-7,NA,TRBV7-9
CASSTVNSGNTIYF,TGTGCCAGCAGTACTGTTAACTCTGGAAACACCATATATTTT,NA,TRBJ1-3,many,TRBV6-6
CASSFGTVRFF,TGTGCCAGCAGTTTCGGGACAGTCCGGTTCTTC,TRBD1,TRBJ2-1,NA,TRBV28
CASSFTSDSEQFF,TGTGCCAGCAGCTTCACTAGCGACAGTGAGCAGTTCTTC,TRBD2,TRBJ2-1,few,TRBV5-5
CASRGTGGNSPLHF,TGTGCCAGCAGGGGGACAGGGGGGAATTCACCCCTCCACTTT,TRBD1,TRBJ1-6,few,TRBV6-5
CASSPPGGVTNIQYF,TGTGCCAGCAGTCCGCCAGGCGGGGTAACAAACATTCAGTACTTC,NA,TRBJ2-4,few,TRBV28
CSARRLAGVITGELFF,TGCAGTGCTAGACGACTAGCGGGAGTAATCACCGGGGAGCTGTTTTTT,TRBD2,TRBJ2-2,NA,TRBV20-1
CASSVGSTDTQYF,TGTGCCAGCAGCGTCGGTAGCACAGATACGCAGTATTTT,NA,TRBJ2-3,few,TRBV9
CASSRLGNDLIGGYTF,TGCGCCAGCAGCCGATTGGGGAACGATCTAATCGGCGGCTACACCTTC,NA,TRBJ1-2,many,TRBV5-1
CATRDSSQETQYF,TGTGCCACACGGGACAGTTCCCAAGAGACCCAGTACTTC,TRBD1,TRBJ2-5,many,TRBV10-3
CSVTPNTGELFF,TGCAGCGTCACCCCTAACACCGGGGAGCTGTTTTTT,NA,TRBJ2-2,many,TRBV29-1
CASRPGAYNEQFF,TGTGCCAGCAGACCAGGGGCCTACAATGAGCAGTTCTTC,NA,TRBJ2-1,few,TRBV2
CSARDWGQETQYF,TGCAGTGCTAGGGACTGGGGTCAAGAGACCCAGTACTTC,NA,TRBJ2-5,many,TRBV20-1
CASSLADGGLSYEQYF,TGTGCCAGCAGCCTCGCCGATGGGGGGCTGTCCTACGAGCAGTACTTC,NA,TRBJ2-7,many,TRBV7-8
CASSRPTSARTDTQYF,TGTGCCAGCAGTCGTCCAACTAGCGCCCGCACAGATACGCAGTATTTT,TRBD2,TRBJ2-3,many,TRBV28
CASSSPGTGVFNEQFF,TGCGCCAGCAGCTCTCCCGGGACAGGAGTCTTCAATGAGCAGTTCTTC,TRBD1,TRBJ2-1,many,TRBV4-1
CASSSLPDTQYF,TGTGCCAGCAGTTCCCTCCCAGATACGCAGTATTTT,NA,TRBJ2-3,many,TRBV28
CASSLKDSLNTEAFF,TGTGCCAGCAGCCTTAAGGACAGTTTGAACACTGAAGCTTTCTTT,NA,TRBJ1-1,NA,TRBV9
CASSPLGRPQETQYF,TGTGCCAGCAGTCCACTTGGGCGGCCCCAAGAGACCCAGTACTTC,NA,TRBJ2-5,many,TRBV27
CSAPPSVAGGRTQYF,TGCAGTGCTCCCCCCAGCGTAGCGGGAGGAAGAACGCAGTATTTT,TRBD2,TRBJ2-3,many,TRBV20-1